Listed below are T cell receptor beta chains from one sample, sequenced in a study of CD8 T cells in ankylosing spondylitis. One entry per CDR3 protein results from TCRdb running MiXCR on the 5' RACE reads. This sample carries a few hundred thousand distinct CDR3 sequences, about 22% of them seen once, and the ten largest clones take roughly 16%. The material sequenced was blood, either unsorted or a sorted T cell fraction (not recorded which). All receptors derive from a male donor with ankylosing spondylitis. The CDR3 runs from the conserved cysteine through the conserved F or W. A D gene is named only where the DNA matches it firmly. Clone size appears in some rows only: once, few, many, or a class for an expanded clone.

TRBV12-3/TRBV12-4,NA,NA,TRBJ2-6,CASRGGSGANVLTF,TGTGCCAGCCGAGGGGGCTCTGGGGCCAACGTCCTGACTTTC
TRBV29-1,NA,few,TRBJ2-1,CSVVRSGKYNEQFF,TGCAGCGTTGTGAGGAGCGGAAAATACAATGAGCAGTTCTTC
TRBV20-1,NA,NA,TRBJ1-2,CSARARALGYTF,TGCAGTGCTAGGGCACGGGCTTTGGGCTACACCTTC
TRBV12-3/TRBV12-4,NA,NA,TRBJ2-6,CASSHRVSGANVLTF,TGTGCCAGCAGCCACAGGGTATCTGGGGCCAACGTCCTGACTTTC
TRBV6-4,NA,few,TRBJ2-1,CASSKELGDEQFF,TGTGCCAGCAGTAAGGAGTTAGGCGATGAGCAGTTCTTC
TRBV10-3,NA,few,TRBJ1-5,CAISQPGGNQPQHF,TGTGCCATCAGCCAACCCGGCGGCAATCAGCCCCAGCATTTT
TRBV3-1,TRBD1,NA,TRBJ1-1,CASENRDRNTEAFF,TGTGCCAGCGAAAACCGGGACAGGAACACTGAAGCTTTCTTT
TRBV7-9,NA,NA,TRBJ2-5,CASSLDLGAETQYF,TGTGCCAGCAGCTTAGATTTAGGGGCAGAGACCCAGTACTTC
TRBV5-1,NA,NA,TRBJ1-1,CASSSTGVYTEAYF,TGCGCCAGCAGCTCGACCGGGGTTTACACTGAAGCTTACTTT
TRBV10-3,TRBD1,NA,TRBJ1-5,CATRGGDSDQPQHF,TGTGCCACACGAGGGGGGGACAGCGATCAGCCCCAGCATTTT
TRBV20-1,TRBD2,NA,TRBJ2-1,CSSLAGAYYNEQFF,TGCAGTTCTCTCGCGGGAGCTTACTACAATGAGCAGTTCTTC
TRBV28,NA,few,TRBJ2-7,CASSSLGTGENREQYF,NA
TRBV5-1,NA,NA,TRBJ2-1,CASKYGANNEQFF,TGCGCCAGCAAATACGGGGCCAACAATGAGCAGTTCTTC
TRBV11-2,NA,many,TRBJ1-1,CASSLPPGTSEAFF,TGTGCCAGCAGCTTACCTCCGGGTACTTCTGAAGCTTTCTTT
TRBV3-1,NA,NA,TRBJ2-6,CASSQAARNVLTF,TGTGCCAGCAGCCAAGCTGCAAGAAACGTCCTGACTTTC
TRBV3-1,NA,NA,TRBJ2-5,CASSQAAGLTQYF,TGTGCCAGCAGCCAAGCGGCAGGGTTGACCCAGTACTTC
TRBV20-1,NA,NA,TRBJ2-3,CRERTSTDTQYF,TGCAGAGAACGAACCTCCACAGATACGCAGTATTTT
TRBV5-1,TRBD1,few,TRBJ1-3,CASSLWGTAQSGNTIYF,TGCGCCAGCAGCTTGTGGGGGACAGCTCAATCTGGAAACACCATATATTTT
TRBV14,NA,NA,TRBJ1-2,CASSQERGYYGYTF,TGTGCCAGCAGCCAAGAGCGGGGTTATTATGGCTACACCTTC
TRBV11-3,NA,few,TRBJ2-3,CASSLEAERTDTQYF,TGTGCCAGCAGCTTAGAGGCGGAACGCACAGATACGCAGTATTTT
TRBV11-2,NA,NA,TRBJ1-5,CASSLTAVGQPQHF,TGTGCCAGCAGCCTGACAGCCGTCGGTCAGCCCCAGCATTTT
TRBV7-8,NA,NA,TRBJ2-5,CASSSPTQGTQETQYF,TGTGCCAGCAGCTCTCCGACCCAGGGGACCCAAGAGACCCAGTACTTC
TRBV29-1,NA,few,TRBJ2-7,CSVVNGTYEQYF,TGCAGCGTTGTCAACGGGACCTACGAGCAGTACTTC
TRBV12-3/TRBV12-4,TRBD1,NA,TRBJ2-7,CASSLLDRVYEQYF,TGTGCCAGCAGTTTGTTGGACAGGGTCTACGAGCAGTACTTC
TRBV5-1,NA,few,TRBJ2-1,CASSLGPGVVHNEQFF,TGCGCCAGCAGCTTGGGTCCCGGTGTCGTACACAATGAGCAGTTCTTC
TRBV20-1,TRBD1,few,TRBJ2-2,CSARPRTGDGRELFF,TGCAGTGCTAGACCCCGGACAGGGGACGGCCGGGAGCTGTTTTTT
TRBV20-1,NA,NA,TRBJ1-1,CSALYIGLKDTEAFF,TGCAGTGCTCTCTATATTGGGCTGAAGGACACTGAAGCTTTCTTT
TRBV3-1,NA,few,TRBJ2-1,CASSQMFAYNEQFF,TGTGCCAGCAGCCAAATGTTTGCCTACAATGAGCAGTTCTTC
TRBV5-6,TRBD1,NA,TRBJ2-2,CASAWDRGESGELFF,TGTGCCAGCGCCTGGGACAGGGGGGAGTCCGGGGAGCTGTTTTTT